This T cell receptor beta chain derives from a study of identical twins. This clonotype was counted between two and nine times. TCRdb processed the 5' RACE reads anew with MiXCR; each CDR3 protein has one entry. The data contain hundreds of thousands of distinct CDR3 sequences, 9% to 15% of them seen just once; the ten biggest clones take up around 1.5%. Trimming left V 2 bases short and J 6 bases short, with 11 bases between. CDR1 is SGHRS, CDR2 YFSETQ, per germline. CDR3 length: 13 amino acids. The data were also submitted as part of a second study, on yellow fever vaccine responses in identical twins.

Sequencing input: PBMCs. This sequence originates from a young woman in good health. The chain carries TRBV5-1 and TRBJ1-1, with D maybe TRBD1 (5 bases). Here the CDR3 DNA reads TGCGCCAGCAGCTTCATTCCGGGGGCTGAAGCTTTCTTT. Translated: CASSFIPGAEAFF.